Sequencing of this TCR beta chain was carried out in a study of Graves' ophthalmopathy and Graves' hyperthyroidism. Study details: Upon initial diagnosis and before any treatment, peripheral blood was collected.

Amplifying from RNA transcripts, the study obtained TCR beta CDR3 regions. First-round RT-PCR used HTBI primers; second-round multiplex PCR followed. TCRdb called the multiplex PCR reads again in MiXCR, with one record for every CDR3 protein. This repertoire shows about 740,000 distinct CDR3 sequences, roughly two fifths found once; its top ten account for about 40%. The V and J ends lost 2 bases and 5 bases respectively, with 6 bases between them. Germline V gives CDR1 ENHRY, CDR2 SYGVKD. The CDR3 is made up of 12 amino acids. In regard to this clonotype: Just one base apart from a much larger clone, this may be a read error.

The source material was peripheral blood. The chain couples TRBV10-3 to TRBJ1-1; D perhaps matches TRBD1 (6 bases). This TCR was sampled from an adult man with Graves' ophthalmopathy. The CDR3 here is CAISETGTEAFF. The CDR3 bases are TGTGCCATCAGTGAGACAGGGACTGAAGCTTTCTTT.